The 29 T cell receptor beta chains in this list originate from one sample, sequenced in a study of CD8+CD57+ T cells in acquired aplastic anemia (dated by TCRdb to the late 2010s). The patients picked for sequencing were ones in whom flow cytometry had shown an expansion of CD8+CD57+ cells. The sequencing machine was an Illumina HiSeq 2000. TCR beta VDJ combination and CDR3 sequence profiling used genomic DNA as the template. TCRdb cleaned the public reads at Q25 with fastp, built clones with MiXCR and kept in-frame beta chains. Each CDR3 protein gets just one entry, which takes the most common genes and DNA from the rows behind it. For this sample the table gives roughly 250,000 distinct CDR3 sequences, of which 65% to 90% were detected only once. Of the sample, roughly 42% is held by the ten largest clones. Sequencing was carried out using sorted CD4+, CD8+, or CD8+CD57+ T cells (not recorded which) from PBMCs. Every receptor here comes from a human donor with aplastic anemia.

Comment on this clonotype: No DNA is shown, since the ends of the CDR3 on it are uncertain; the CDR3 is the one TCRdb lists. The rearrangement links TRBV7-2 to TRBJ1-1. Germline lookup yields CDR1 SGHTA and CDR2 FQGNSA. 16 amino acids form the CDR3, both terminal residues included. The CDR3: CASSVGSDTQYFGAFF.

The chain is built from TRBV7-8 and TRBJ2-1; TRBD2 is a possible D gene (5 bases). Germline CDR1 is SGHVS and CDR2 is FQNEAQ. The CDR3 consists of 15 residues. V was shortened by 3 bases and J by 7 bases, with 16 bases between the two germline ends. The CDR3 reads CASSFWTGAGNEQFF. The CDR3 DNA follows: TGTGCCAGCAGCTTCTGGACTGGCGCGGGTAATGAGCAGTTCTTC.

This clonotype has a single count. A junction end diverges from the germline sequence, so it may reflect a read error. The CDR3 DNA reads as TGTGCCAGCAGCTTAAGGGCTAGCTACTGGGCCAACCTCTTT. This sequence encodes CASSLRASYWANLF. This chain uses TRBV7-9 with TRBJ1-6, with D uncertain. The CDR3 covers 14 residues. The germline gives CDR1 SEHNR, CDR2 FQNEAQ (reference sequence).

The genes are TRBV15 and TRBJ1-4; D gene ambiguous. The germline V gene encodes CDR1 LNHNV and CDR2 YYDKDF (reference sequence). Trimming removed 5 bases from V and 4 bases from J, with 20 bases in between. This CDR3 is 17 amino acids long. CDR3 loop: CATSECSGEQINEKLFF. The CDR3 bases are TGTGCCACCAGCGAGTGTTCCGGAGAACAAATTAATGAAAAACTGTTTTTT.

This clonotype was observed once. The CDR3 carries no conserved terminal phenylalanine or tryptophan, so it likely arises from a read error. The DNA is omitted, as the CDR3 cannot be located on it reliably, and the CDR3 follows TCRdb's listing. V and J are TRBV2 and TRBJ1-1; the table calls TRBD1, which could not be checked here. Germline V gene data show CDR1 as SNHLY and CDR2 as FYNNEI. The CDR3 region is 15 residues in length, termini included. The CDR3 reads CASGDGGTDTQDVCP.

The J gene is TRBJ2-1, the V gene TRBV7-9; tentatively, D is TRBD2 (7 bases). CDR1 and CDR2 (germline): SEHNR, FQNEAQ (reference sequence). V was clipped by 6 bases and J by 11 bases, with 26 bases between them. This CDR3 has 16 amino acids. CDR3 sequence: CASRGAGRGSYEQQFF. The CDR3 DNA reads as TGTGCCAGCAGGGGGGCGGGGAGGGGCTCCTACGAGCAGCAGTTCTTC.

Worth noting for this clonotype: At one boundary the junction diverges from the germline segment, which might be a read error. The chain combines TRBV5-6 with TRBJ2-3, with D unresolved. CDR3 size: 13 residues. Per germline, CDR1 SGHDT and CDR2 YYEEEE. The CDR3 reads CASSLESKDTQYF. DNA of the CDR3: TGTGCCAGCAGCTTGGAGAGCAAAGATACGCAGTATTTT.

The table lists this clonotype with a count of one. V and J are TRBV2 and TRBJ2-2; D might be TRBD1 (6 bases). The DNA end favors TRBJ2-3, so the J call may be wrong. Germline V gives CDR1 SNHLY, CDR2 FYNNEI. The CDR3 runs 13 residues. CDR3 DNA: TGTGCCAGCGTGGCAGGGGACACAGGGAAGCAGTATTTT. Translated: CASVAGDTGKQYF.

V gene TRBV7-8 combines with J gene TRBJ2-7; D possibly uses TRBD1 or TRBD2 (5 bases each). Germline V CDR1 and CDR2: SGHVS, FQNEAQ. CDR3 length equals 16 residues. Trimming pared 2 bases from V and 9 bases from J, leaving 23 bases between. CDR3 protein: CASSLFIGASTDTQYV. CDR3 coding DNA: TGTGCCAGCAGCTTATTTATAGGGGCTAGCACAGATACGCAGTACGTC.

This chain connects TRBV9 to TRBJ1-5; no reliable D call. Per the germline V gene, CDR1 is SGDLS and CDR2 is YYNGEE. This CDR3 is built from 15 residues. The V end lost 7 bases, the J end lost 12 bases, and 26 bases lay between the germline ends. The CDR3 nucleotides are TGTGCCAGCGGATTAGCTGGGAACATTCAGTACTTCCAGCATTTT. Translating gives CASGLAGNIQYFQHF.

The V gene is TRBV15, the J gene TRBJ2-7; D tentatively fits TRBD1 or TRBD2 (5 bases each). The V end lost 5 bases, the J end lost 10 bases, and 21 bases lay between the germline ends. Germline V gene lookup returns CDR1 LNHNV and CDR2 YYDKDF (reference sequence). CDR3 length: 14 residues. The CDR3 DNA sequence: TGTGCCACCAGCCGGGGCAGCGAGCAAGAGGACCAGTACTTC. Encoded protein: CATSRGSEQEDQYF.

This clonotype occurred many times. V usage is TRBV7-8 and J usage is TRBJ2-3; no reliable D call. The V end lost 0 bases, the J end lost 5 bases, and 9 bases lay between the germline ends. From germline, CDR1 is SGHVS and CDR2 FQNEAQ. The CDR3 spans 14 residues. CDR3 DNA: TGTGCCAGCAGCTTAGCGAGAGGTCAAGATACGCAGTATTTT. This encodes CASSLARGQDTQYF.

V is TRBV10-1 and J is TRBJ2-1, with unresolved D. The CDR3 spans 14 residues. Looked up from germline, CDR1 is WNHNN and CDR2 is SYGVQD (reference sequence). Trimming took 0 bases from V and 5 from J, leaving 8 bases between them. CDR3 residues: CASSESPANNEQFF. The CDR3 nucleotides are TGCGCCAGCAGTGAGTCCCCCGCGAACAATGAGCAGTTCTTC.

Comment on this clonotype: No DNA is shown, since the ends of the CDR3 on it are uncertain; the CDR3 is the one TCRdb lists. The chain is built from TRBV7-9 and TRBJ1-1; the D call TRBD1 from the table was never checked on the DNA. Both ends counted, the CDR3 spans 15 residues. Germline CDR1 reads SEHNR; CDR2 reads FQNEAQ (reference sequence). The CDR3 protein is CASSWAVAEFFGPFF.

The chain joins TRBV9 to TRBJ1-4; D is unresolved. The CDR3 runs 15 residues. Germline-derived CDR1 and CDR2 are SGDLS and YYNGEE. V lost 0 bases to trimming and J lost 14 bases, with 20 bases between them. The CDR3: CASSVGASRNQPLFF. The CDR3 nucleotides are TGTGCCAGCAGCGTAGGGGCCTCGAGAAATCAGCCCCTGTTTTTT.

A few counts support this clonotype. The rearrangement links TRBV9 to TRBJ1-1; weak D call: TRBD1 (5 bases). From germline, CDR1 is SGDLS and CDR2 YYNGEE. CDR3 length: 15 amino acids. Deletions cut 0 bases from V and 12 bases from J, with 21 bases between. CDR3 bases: TGTGCCAGCAGCGTAGGTGGGGCGCCTGGAAACACCACTTTCTTT. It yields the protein CASSVGGAPGNTTFF.

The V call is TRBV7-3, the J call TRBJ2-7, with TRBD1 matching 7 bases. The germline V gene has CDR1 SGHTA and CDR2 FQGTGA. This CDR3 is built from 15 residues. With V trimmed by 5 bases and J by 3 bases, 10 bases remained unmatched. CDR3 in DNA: TGTGCCAGCAGCCAAGATCCTACAGGGGTCTACGAGCAGTACTTC. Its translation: CASSQDPTGVYEQYF. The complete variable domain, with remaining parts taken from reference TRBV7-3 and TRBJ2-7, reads GAGVSQTPSNKVTEKGKYVELRCDPISGHTALYWYRQSLGQGPEFLIYFQGTGAADDSGLPNDRFFAVRPEGSVSTLKIQRTERGDSAVYLCASSQDPTGVYEQYFGPGTRLTVT.

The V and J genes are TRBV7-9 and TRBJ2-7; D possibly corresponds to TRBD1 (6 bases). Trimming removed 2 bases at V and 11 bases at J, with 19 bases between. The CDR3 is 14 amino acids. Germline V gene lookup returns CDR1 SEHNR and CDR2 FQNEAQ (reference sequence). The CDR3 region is CASSLSTGDYDEYF. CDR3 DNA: TGTGCCAGCAGCTTATCGACAGGTGATTATGATGAGTACTTC.

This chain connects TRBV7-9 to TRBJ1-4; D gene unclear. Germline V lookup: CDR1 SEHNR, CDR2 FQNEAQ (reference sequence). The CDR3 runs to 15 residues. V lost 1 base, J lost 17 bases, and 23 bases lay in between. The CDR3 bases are TGTGCCAGCAGCTTAGTACCCGGGGAGCTGTTTAATGTATTTTTT. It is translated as CASSLVPGELFNVFF.

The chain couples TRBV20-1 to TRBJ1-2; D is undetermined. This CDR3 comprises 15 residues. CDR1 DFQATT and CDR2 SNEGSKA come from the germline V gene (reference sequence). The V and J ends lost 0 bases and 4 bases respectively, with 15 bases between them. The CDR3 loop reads CSARDPAGRIYGYTF. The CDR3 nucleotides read TGCAGTGCTAGAGATCCTGCCGGCAGAATCTATGGCTACACCTTC.

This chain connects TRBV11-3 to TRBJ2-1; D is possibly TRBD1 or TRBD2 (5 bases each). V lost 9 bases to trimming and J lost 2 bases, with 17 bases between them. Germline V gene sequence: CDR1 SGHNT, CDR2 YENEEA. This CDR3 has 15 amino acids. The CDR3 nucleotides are TGTGCCAGTAGTATAGATGGGGGAGCCTACAATGAGCAGTTCTTC. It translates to CASSIDGGAYNEQFF.

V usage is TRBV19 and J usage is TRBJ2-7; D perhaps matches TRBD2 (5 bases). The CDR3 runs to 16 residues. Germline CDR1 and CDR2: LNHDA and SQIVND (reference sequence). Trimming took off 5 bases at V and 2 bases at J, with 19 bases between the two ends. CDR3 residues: CASSEAKGDPPYEQYF. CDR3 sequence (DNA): TGTGCCAGTAGTGAAGCTAAGGGAGACCCGCCCTACGAGCAGTACTTC. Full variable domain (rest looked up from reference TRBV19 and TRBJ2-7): DGGITQSPKYLFRKEGQNVTLSCEQNLNHDAMYWYRQDPGQGLRLIYYSQIVNDFQKGDIAEGYSVSREKKESFPLTVTSAQKNPTAFYLCASSEAKGDPPYEQYFGPGTRLTVT.

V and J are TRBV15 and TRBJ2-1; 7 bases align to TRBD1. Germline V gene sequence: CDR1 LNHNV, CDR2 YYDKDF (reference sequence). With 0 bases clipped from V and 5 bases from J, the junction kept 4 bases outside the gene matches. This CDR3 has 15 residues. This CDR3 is CATSRDRQGDNEQFF. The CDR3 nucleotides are TGTGCCACCAGCAGAGATAGACAGGGCGACAATGAGCAGTTCTTC.

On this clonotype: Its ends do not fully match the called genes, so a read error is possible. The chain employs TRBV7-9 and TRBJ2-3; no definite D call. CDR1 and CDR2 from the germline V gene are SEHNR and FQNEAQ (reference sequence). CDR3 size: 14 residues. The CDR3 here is CASSTDEENGYTFF. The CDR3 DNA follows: TGTGCCAGCAGCACTGACGAGGAGAATGGCTACACTTTCTTT.

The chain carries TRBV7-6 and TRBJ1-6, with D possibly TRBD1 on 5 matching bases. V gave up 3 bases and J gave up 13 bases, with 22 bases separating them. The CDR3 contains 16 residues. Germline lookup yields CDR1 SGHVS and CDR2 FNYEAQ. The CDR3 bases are TGTGCCAGCAGCTTGGGGGAGGCCCACTACAACTCGCCCCTCCACTTT. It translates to CASSLGEAHYNSPLHF.

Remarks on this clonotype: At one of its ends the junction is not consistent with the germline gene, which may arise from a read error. CDR3 amino acids: CASGEAGGPETHF. The DNA for the CDR3 is TGTGCCAGCGGCGAAGCGGGAGGACCTGAGACGCATTTT. V is TRBV7-2 and J is TRBJ2-3; 9 nucleotides match TRBD2. Germline CDR1 SGHTA, CDR2 FQGNSA. CDR3 length: 13 amino acids.

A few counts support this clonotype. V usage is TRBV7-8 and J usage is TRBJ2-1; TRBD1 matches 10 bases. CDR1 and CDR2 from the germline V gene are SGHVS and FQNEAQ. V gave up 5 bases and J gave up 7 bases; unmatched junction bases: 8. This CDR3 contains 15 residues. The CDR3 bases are TGTGCCAGCAGCAGAGATGGACAGGGGGGTAATGAGCAGTTCTTC. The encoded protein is CASSRDGQGGNEQFF.

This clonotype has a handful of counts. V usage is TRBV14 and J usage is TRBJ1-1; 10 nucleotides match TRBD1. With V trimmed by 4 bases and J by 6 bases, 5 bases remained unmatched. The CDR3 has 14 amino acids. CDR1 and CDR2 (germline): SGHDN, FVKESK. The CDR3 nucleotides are TGTGCCAGCAGCCTGACAGGGGGCTCAGCTGAAGCTTTCTTT. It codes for CASSLTGGSAEAFF. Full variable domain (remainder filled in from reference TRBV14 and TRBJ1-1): EAGVTQFPSHSVIEKGQTVTLRCDPISGHDNLYWYRRVMGKEIKFLLHFVKESKQDESGMPNNRFLAERTGGTYSTLKVQPAELEDSGVYFCASSLTGGSAEAFFGQGTRLTVV.

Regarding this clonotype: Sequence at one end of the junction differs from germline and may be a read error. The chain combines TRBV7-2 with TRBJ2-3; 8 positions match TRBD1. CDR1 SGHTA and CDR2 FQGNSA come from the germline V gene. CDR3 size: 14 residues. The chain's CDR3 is CASSTAGGVAYEQF. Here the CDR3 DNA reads TGTGCCAGCAGCACCGCAGGGGGCGTCGCCTACGAGCAGTTT.